This T cell receptor (beta chain) was retrieved from a study of early T cells in non-severe SARS-CoV-2 infection. Background on the study: Chains from this unsorted whole-blood bulk RNA could not be paired.

This clonotype was seen repeatedly, ten times or more. Its antigen remains unknown. Notes on the study in general: Matches to VDJdb favored anti-spike CD8 responses and missed private and CD4 specificities.

Unique molecular identifiers (one per individual cDNA molecule) were attached. A single record per CDR3 protein comes from TCRdb applying MiXCR to the 5' RACE reads. The table shows approximately 29,000 distinct CDR3 sequences, with about 6% occurring only once. The sequence came from an adult who was a healthcare worker with PCR-confirmed SARS-CoV-2 infection or an uninfected control (not recorded which). The sequenced material came from whole blood.

DNA of the CDR3: TGTGCCAGTAGCCCTGACAGCCTCCGGGGGGAGACCCAGTACTTC. Its protein is CASSPDSLRGETQYF. This rearrangement joins TRBV19 to TRBJ2-5; D may be TRBD2 (6 bases). The CDR3 contains 15 residues. V was pared by 6 bases and J by 5 bases, with 19 bases between. Germline CDR1 is LNHDA and CDR2 is SQIVND (reference sequence). The full variable domain, with the rest looked up from reference TRBV19 and TRBJ2-5, is DGGITQSPKYLFRKEGQNVTLSCEQNLNHDAMYWYRQDPGQGLRLIYYSQIVNDFQKGDIAEGYSVSREKKESFPLTVTSAQKNPTAFYLCASSPDSLRGETQYFGPGTRLLVL.